One sample yielded the 10 T cell receptor beta chains listed below, sequenced in a study of regulatory T cells in long-lasting Graves disease. For TCR beta, libraries came from iRepertoire HTBI primers and Arm-PCR of CDR3 regions. TCRdb ran MiXCR on the multiplex PCR reads and lists one entry per CDR3 protein. The repertoire has fewer than 650,000 distinct CDR3 sequences, 15% to 20% of them found once; the top ten carry about 12%. The time point denotes: newly diagnosed GD, antithyroid drugs for less than 3 months. Scientists built the TCR library using RNA that was extracted from PBMCs. The sample also formed part of further work on T cells in Graves' hyperthyroidism and ophthalmopathy.

The material was peripheral blood mononuclear cells (PBMCs), obtained at new diagnosis, from a patient treated with antithyroid drugs. These receptor sequences come from a man between 18 and 35 years old with Graves disease.

This clonotype was detected only a few times. The CDR3 nucleotides read TGCAGTGCGACTAACAGGGGGTGGGGCACAGATACGCAGTATTTT. This translates into CSATNRGWGTDTQYF. The chain is built from TRBV20-1 and TRBJ2-3, with TRBD1 matching 8 bases. The CDR3 contains 15 residues. The V gene end was trimmed by 6 bases and the J gene end by 1 base; junction bases not matched to a gene: 9. Germline V lookup: CDR1 DFQATT, CDR2 SNEGSKA (reference sequence).

A few counts support this clonotype. V gene TRBV6-2 or TRBV6-3 combines with J gene TRBJ1-4, with a weak D call TRBD1 (5 bases). Per the germline V gene, CDR1 is MNHEY and CDR2 is SVGEGT. The CDR3 loop spans 16 amino acids. With 5 bases removed from V and 5 bases from J, the gap between germline ends came to 18 bases. The CDR3 bases are TGTGCCAGCAGTGAAGCTTCGACAGCTACAAATGAAAAACTGTTTTTT. Amino acids: CASSEASTATNEKLFF.

The rearrangement joins TRBV9 to TRBJ1-4; D gene uncertain. Trimming pared 7 bases from V and 8 bases from J, leaving 21 bases between. CDR1 and CDR2 (germline): SGDLS, YYNGEE. CDR3 length: 15 residues. The CDR3 nucleotides are TGTGCCAGCGGAAGGTCCCCGGAGAAGGTAGAAAAACTGTTTTTT. Amino acid sequence: CASGRSPEKVEKLFF.

The chain uses TRBV10-3 and TRBJ2-3; D perhaps matches TRBD1 (5 bases). Trimming left V 5 bases short and J 0 bases short, with 15 bases between. The CDR3 is made up of 16 amino acids. The germline CDR1 and CDR2 sequences are ENHRY and SYGVKD. The CDR3 region is CAISSTTGTSTDTQYF. Here the CDR3 DNA reads TGTGCCATCAGTTCTACCACAGGAACGAGCACAGATACGCAGTATTTT.

This clonotype turned up a few times. The chain uses TRBV7-9 and TRBJ1-2; a possible D gene is TRBD1 (6 bases). Trimming took off 5 bases at V and 4 bases at J, with 11 bases between the two ends. Per the germline V gene, CDR1 is SEHNR and CDR2 is FQNEAQ (reference sequence). CDR3 length equals 13 residues. In DNA form, the CDR3 reads TGTGCCAGCAGCCTCCGGACAGCCTATGGCTACACCTTC. This gives the protein CASSLRTAYGYTF. The full variable domain, its missing parts supplied by reference TRBV7-9 and TRBJ1-2, is DTGVSQNPRHKITKRGQNVTFRCDPISEHNRLYWYRQTLGQGPEFLTYFQNEAQLEKSRLLSDRFSAERPKGSFSTLEIQRTEQGDSAMYLCASSLRTAYGYTFGSGTRLTVV.

V and J are TRBV20-1 and TRBJ1-5; tentatively, D is TRBD1 (5 bases). The CDR3 loop spans 17 amino acids. CDR1 and CDR2 (germline): DFQATT, SNEGSKA (reference sequence). Trimming removed 3 bases at V and 2 bases at J, with 20 bases between. The CDR3 reads CSARGQMISRGNQPQHF. The CDR3 nucleotides read TGCAGTGCTAGGGGGCAAATGATCTCTCGAGGCAATCAGCCCCAGCATTTT.

This clonotype showed up many times. The J gene is TRBJ1-4, the V gene TRBV18; D not certain. Germline V gives CDR1 KGHSH, CDR2 LQKENI. This CDR3 is 13 amino acids long. Trimming left V 2 bases short and J 8 bases short, with 9 bases between. The CDR3 nucleotides read TGTGCCAGCTCACCAGGATTGCGCGAAAAACTGTTTTTT. As protein: CASSPGLREKLFF.

The CDR3 DNA sequence: TGTGCCAGCAGCTTTGGCCAAGTATTCGGGAGGCAGTCCTACGAGCAGTACTTC. This gives the protein CASSFGQVFGRQSYEQYF. This chain connects TRBV7-9 to TRBJ2-7, with 7 bases identical to TRBD2. CDR1 and CDR2 (germline): SEHNR, FQNEAQ (reference sequence). The length of the CDR3 is 18 residues. V trimming: 3 bases; J trimming: 1 base; junction bases outside the gene matches: 15.

Note on this clonotype: A much bigger clone sits one base away, suggesting this may be a read error. V and J are TRBV2 and TRBJ2-4; D remains ambiguous. Germline assignment: CDR1 SNHLY and CDR2 FYNNEI. V dropped 4 bases and J dropped 3 bases, with 10 bases sitting between them. This CDR3 has 14 amino acids. CDR3 sequence reads: CASSGRLGKNIQYF. The CDR3, as DNA: TGTGCCAGCAGTGGGAGATTGGGCAAAAACATTCAGTACTTC.

There are a few counts of this clonotype. The rearrangement links TRBV5-6 to TRBJ1-4; 7 bases are a match to TRBD1. V trimming: 4 bases; J trimming: 0 bases; junction bases outside the gene matches: 3. Germline CDR1 is SGHDT and CDR2 is YYEEEE. This CDR3 has 15 amino acids. In DNA form, the CDR3 reads TGTGCCAGCAGCCCAGGGGGTCCAACTAATGAAAAACTGTTTTTT. Translation: CASSPGGPTNEKLFF. Complete variable domain (other parts from reference TRBV5-6 and TRBJ1-4): DAGVTQSPTHLIKTRGQQVTLRCSPKSGHDTVSWYQQALGQGPQFIFQYYEEEERQRGNFPDRFSGHQFPNYSSELNVNALLLGDSALYLCASSPGGPTNEKLFFGSGTQLSVL.